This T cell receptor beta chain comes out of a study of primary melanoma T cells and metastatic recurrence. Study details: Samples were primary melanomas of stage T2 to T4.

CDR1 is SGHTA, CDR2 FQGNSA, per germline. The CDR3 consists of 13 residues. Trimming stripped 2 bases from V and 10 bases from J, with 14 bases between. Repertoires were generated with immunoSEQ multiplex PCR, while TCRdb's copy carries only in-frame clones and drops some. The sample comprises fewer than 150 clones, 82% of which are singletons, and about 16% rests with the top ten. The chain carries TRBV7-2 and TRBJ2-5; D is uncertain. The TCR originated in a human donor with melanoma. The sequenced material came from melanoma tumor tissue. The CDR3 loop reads CASSLNPAVGQYF. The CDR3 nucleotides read TGTGCCAGCAGCTTAAATCCCGCGGTAGGCCAGTACTTC. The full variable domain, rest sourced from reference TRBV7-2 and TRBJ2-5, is GAGVSQSPSNKVTEKGKDVELRCDPISGHTALYWYRQSLGQGLEFLIYFQGNSAPDKSGLPSDRFSAERTGGSVSTLTIQRTQQEDSAVYLCASSLNPAVGQYFGPGTRLLVL.